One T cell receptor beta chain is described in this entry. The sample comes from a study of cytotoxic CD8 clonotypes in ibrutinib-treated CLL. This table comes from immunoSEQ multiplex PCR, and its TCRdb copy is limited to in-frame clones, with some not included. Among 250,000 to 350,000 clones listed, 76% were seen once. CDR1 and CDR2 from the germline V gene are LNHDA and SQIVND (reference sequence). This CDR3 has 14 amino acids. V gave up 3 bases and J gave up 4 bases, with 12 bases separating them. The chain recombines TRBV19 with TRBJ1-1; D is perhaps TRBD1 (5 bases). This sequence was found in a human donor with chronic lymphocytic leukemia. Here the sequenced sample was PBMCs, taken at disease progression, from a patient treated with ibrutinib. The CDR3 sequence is CASSIGGRGTEAFF. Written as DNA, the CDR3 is TGTGCCAGTAGTATCGGCGGGAGGGGCACTGAAGCTTTCTTT.